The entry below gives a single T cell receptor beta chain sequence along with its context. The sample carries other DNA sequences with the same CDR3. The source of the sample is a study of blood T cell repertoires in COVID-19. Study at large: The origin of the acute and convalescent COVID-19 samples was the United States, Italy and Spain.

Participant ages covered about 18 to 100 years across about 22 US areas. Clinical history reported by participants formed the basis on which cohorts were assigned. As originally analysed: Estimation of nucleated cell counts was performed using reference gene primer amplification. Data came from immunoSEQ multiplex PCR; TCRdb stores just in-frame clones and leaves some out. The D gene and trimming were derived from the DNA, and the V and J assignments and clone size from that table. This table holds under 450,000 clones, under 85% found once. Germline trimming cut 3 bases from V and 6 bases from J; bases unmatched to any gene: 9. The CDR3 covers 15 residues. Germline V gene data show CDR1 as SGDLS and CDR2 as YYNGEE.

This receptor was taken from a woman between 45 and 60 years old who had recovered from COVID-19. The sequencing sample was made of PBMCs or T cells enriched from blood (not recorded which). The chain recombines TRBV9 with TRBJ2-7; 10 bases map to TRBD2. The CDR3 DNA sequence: TGTGCCAGCAGCGGACCTAGCGGGAGACTCTTCGAGCAGTACTTC. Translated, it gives CASSGPSGRLFEQYF. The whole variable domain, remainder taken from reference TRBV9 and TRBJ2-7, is DSGVTQTPKHLITATGQRVTLRCSPRSGDLSVYWYQQSLDQGLQFLIQYYNGEERAKGNILERFSAQQFPDLHSELNLSSLELGDSALYFCASSGPSGRLFEQYFGPGTRLTVT.